Reported below is one T cell receptor (beta chain). This sample is part of a study of T cell changes during pregnancy in multiple sclerosis. The repertoire was sequenced with immunoSEQ multiplex PCR; TCRdb's copy has only in-frame clones and lacks some. This table holds tens of thousands of clones, around nine tenths found once. Trimming took 2 bases from V and 4 from J, leaving 15 bases between them. This CDR3 has 16 residues. Germline CDR1 MNHNS, CDR2 SASEGT. The clonotype was recovered from a female donor with multiple sclerosis, enrolled in a pregnancy study. Sequencing was performed on CD4+ T cells from peripheral blood mononuclear cells, taken before pregnancy. The J gene is TRBJ1-3, the V gene TRBV6-1; D remains ambiguous. The CDR3 loop reads CASSEQETLAGNTIYF. The CDR3 DNA follows: TGTGCCAGCAGTGAACAGGAGACTTTAGCGGGAAACACCATATATTTT.